This TCR beta chain was documented in a study of cytomegalovirus exposure and HLA in healthy donors. The PCR contained 60 Vbeta and 13 Jbeta primers. Sequencing used immunoSEQ multiplex PCR; TCRdb keeps in-frame clones, though not all of them. The table lists roughly 100,000 clones, about 79% of them singletons. General observations from the study: Later analysis revealed greater clonal expansion in HLA-associated TCR beta chains than in equally common others. In vitro checks showed that a few CMV-associated chains really do target CMV antigens.

As regards this clone: Its antigen remains unknown.

This TCR was sampled from a man aged 50-59 years in good health and CMV-seropositive. Sample: PBMCs.

CDR3 in amino acids: CASSFGTATGELFF. DNA for the CDR3: TGTGCCAGCAGCTTCGGGACAGCCACCGGGGAGCTGTTTTTT. The rearrangement joins TRBV7-6 to TRBJ2-2; TRBD1 agrees at 7 bases. In germline, CDR1 is SGHVS, CDR2 FNYEAQ. J was trimmed by 4 bases and V by 3 bases; bases with no gene match: 2. The CDR3 has 14 amino acids. Variable domain in full (rest from reference TRBV7-6 and TRBJ2-2): GAGVSQSPRYKVTKRGQDVALRCDPISGHVSLYWYRQALGQGPEFLTYFNYEAQQDKSGLPNDRFSAERPEGSISTLTIQRTEQRDSAMYRCASSFGTATGELFFGEGSRLTVL.